A selection of T cell receptor beta chains follows, all from one sample in a study of T-cell memory formation after mild COVID-19. TCRdb passed the 5' RACE reads through MiXCR, listing each CDR3 protein once. The data hold hundreds of thousands of distinct CDR3 sequences, with roughly 22% observed a single time. Input material: PBMCs or a T cell subset sorted from them (not recorded which). The receptors stem from an adult woman who had mild COVID-19 (a few samples of this study predate the infection). Cell type and time point are not known. Both conserved end residues are trimmed from each CDR3.

v_call cdr3_aa
TRBV4-2 ASSQQEKPEHSEAF
TRBV7-6 ASSLGDGEQF
TRBV7-2 ASSLEWTVYNEQF
TRBV7-8 ASSSNHGLPRKTQY
TRBV9 ASSEGSGDSYEQY
TRBV4-1 ASSYGQSSYNSPLH
TRBV7-9 ASSLSAGGGHQETQY
TRBV19 ASRSDRGTYNEQF
TRBV12-3/TRBV12-4 ASSSGLGYT
TRBV5-1 ASSRQGGGTEAF
TRBV5-1 ASSISPRTGRKNTEAF
TRBV24-1 ATSDSDQHKLYNEQF
TRBV20-1 SARAAGPSGANVLT
TRBV7-9 ASSFLAGGGETQY
TRBV15 ATSKLKDEQF
TRBV20-1 SARWDRGAYNEQF
TRBV12-3/TRBV12-4 ASSFQTGGSTEAF
TRBV7-9 ASSSQLAGGIGL
TRBV12-3/TRBV12-4 ASRNRPMNTEAF
TRBV4-1 ASSPPGGNNNYGYT
TRBV28 ASRTPGLDTGELF
TRBV6-1 ASRVSGGPPSYNEQF
TRBV7-8 ASSPQDMVGYTYEQY
TRBV29-1 SVIDAETYEQY
TRBV5-6 ASSMGSNQPQH
TRBV3-1 ASSQTTSGGAKQF
TRBV25-1 ASGGGLDEQY
TRBV9 ASSGQGGPEQY
TRBV21-1 ASSKINLGPLRGANVLT
TRBV6-5 ASSGTGEGNQPQH
TRBV27 ASSLKPAGYNSPLH
TRBV6-5 ASSYWSGDNVYEQY
TRBV24-1 ATSDTDRGRGETQY
TRBV5-1 ASSWELTGMQETQY
TRBV6-5 ASTRLTGGTDTQY
TRBV9 ASSLGRTPPGH
TRBV7-9 ASSLEGTSLTDTQY
TRBV4-2 ASSQLGTSGRATSYEQY
TRBV20-1 SASHNEQF
TRBV11-2 ASSFGSGSYGYT
TRBV20-1 SLEGGPGYT
TRBV29-1 SVGRSSGSTDTQY
TRBV12-3/TRBV12-4 ASSFGWAAYTDTQY
TRBV20-1 SARLPGSYEQY
TRBV20-1 SARDPQGGNTIY
TRBV7-8 ASSLGNGYTDTQY
TRBV9 ASSVGGSGRNEQF
TRBV5-4 ASSPRDSKTYEQY
TRBV5-1 ASRDSLSSGNTIY
TRBV24-1 ATSDFSKGPNTGELF
TRBV9 ASSVSLVDEQF
TRBV6-6 ASSKDLRETYGYT
TRBV19 ASSTGTSGRRNEQF
TRBV29-1 SVAGTGDSPLH
TRBV6-6 ASSYSLRQGVISTDTQY
TRBV20-1 SARTGAGVPGTSRTDTQY
TRBV7-9 ASSAGQPYSGNTIY
TRBV6-6 ASSHAGGRGNIQY
TRBV7-9 ASRGGQKTDTQY
TRBV6-5 ASRPTPGTSGLNEQF